What follows is one T cell receptor (beta chain) and its context. Germline CDR1 and CDR2: SGHRS and YFSETQ. Trimming shortened V by 5 bases and J by 4 bases, and 16 bases separated the two germline ends. The CDR3 runs 15 residues. Clones were sequenced by immunoSEQ multiplex PCR, and TCRdb holds only the in-frame ones, with some missing. The sample carries some 110,000 clones, approximately 94% recorded once. The sample belongs to a study of siplizumab effects on memory and regulatory T cells. The sequencing input was non-Treg CD4+ T cells sorted from blood. The V gene is TRBV5-1, the J gene TRBJ1-3; tentatively, D is TRBD1 (5 bases). The source is a human donor in good health. CDR3 sequence (DNA): TGCGCCAGCAGTCCAATGGGGGTAACCGGAAACACCATATATTTT. As protein: CASSPMGVTGNTIYF.